The rows below give T cell receptor beta chains drawn from one sample of a study of T cell repertoires in cytomegalovirus infection. TCRdb analysed the reads with MiXCR anew, one entry per CDR3 protein. The table includes roughly 920,000 distinct CDR3 sequences, around 29% detected once. The antigens for these receptors are not known. Sequences were derived from cultured CD8+ T cells from PBMCs, sampled from culture after CMV antigen stimulation. These receptors came from a human donor in good health (CMV status not recorded). Some clones in this sample may be carry-over from other donors' samples. CDR3s include the opening cysteine and the closing phenylalanine or tryptophan. The D gene is left open where the match is weak. The size of a clone is reported for some rows only, either as once, few or many, or as a class for expanded clones.

V	J	D	size	DNA	CDR3
TRBV7-9	TRBJ1-1	.	.	TGTGCCAGCAGCTTAAATTCGGTTGCTTTCTTT	CASSLNSVAFF
TRBV6-5	TRBJ2-1	.	few	TGTGCCAGCAGTTACTCGTTTTTGGGACTTTCATACAATGAGCAGTTCTTC	CASSYSFLGLSYNEQFF
TRBV6-2/TRBV6-3	TRBJ1-1	.	few	TGTGCCAGCAGTTACTCGGCCCGGCCGGCTGAAGCTTTCTTT	CASSYSARPAEAFF
TRBV5-6	TRBJ2-1	TRBD1	.	TGTGCCAGCAGCATCGGGACAGGGGACTATGAGCAGTTCTTC	CASSIGTGDYEQFF
TRBV25-1	TRBJ2-3	.	few	TGTGCCAGCAGTGAATCTTTATGGCTACCTAGCACAGATACGCAGTATTTT	CASSESLWLPSTDTQYF
TRBV6-5	TRBJ2-2	.	.	TGTGCCACCCTTATCCGGGTGGGTCTGACCGGGGAGCTGTTTTTT	CATLIRVGLTGELFF
TRBV18	TRBJ2-7	.	.	TGTGCCAGCTCACCACCGATACCAGGGGCCAGCTCCTACGAGCAGTACTTC	CASSPPIPGASSYEQYF
TRBV6-5	TRBJ2-3	.	few	TGTGCCAGCAGTTACTCGAGAGTAGATACGCAGTATTTT	CASSYSRVDTQYF
TRBV20-1	TRBJ1-2	.	.	TGCAGTGCTAGAGACGAGGGGCCGGATGATGGCTACACCTTC	CSARDEGPDDGYTF
TRBV6-5	TRBJ1-1	TRBD1	many	TGTGCCAGCAGTTTGGACAGGGGTGACGAAGCTTTCTTT	CASSLDRGDEAFF
TRBV7-9	TRBJ2-2	TRBD1	.	TGTGCCAGCAGCTTAGAGGACAGGATATCGGATACCGGGGAGCTGTTTTTT	CASSLEDRISDTGELFF
TRBV19	TRBJ1-2	TRBD1	.	TGTGCCAGTAGTACCCCGGGACAGCGGGGGTATGGCTACACCTTC	CASSTPGQRGYGYTF
TRBV6-5	TRBJ2-7	TRBD2	.	TGTGCCAGCAGTTACGGTGGGGGGGGACTCACCGAGCAGTACTTC	CASSYGGGGLTEQYF
TRBV19	TRBJ1-5	.	.	TGTGCCAGTAGTCTTGAGCGAGTTTATAGCAATCAGCCCCAGCATTTT	CASSLERVYSNQPQHF
TRBV6-5	TRBJ1-2	.	.	TGTGCCAGCAGTTACGGAATTGGGGGTGGCTACACCTTC	CASSYGIGGGYTF
TRBV15	TRBJ1-5	.	.	TGTGCCACCAGCGTTCGGGCATTAAATCAGCCCCAGCATTTT	CATSVRALNQPQHF
TRBV7-6	TRBJ2-3	.	few	TGTGCCAGCAGCTTCAATCGAAATGGGGGGGATACGCAGTATTTT	CASSFNRNGGDTQYF
TRBV4-1	TRBJ2-7	.	few	TGCGCCAGCAGCCACCAGCCGACAGGCGGAACGACCGAGCAGTACTTC	CASSHQPTGGTTEQYF
TRBV10-3	TRBJ2-1	TRBD1	few	TGTGCCATCAGTCGGACAGGAGACAATGAGCAGTTCTTC	CAISRTGDNEQFF
TRBV10-3	TRBJ1-1	.	.	TGTGCCATCAGTGATGGGCAGAGGAACACTGAAGCTTTCTTT	CAISDGQRNTEAFF
TRBV5-6	TRBJ2-5	.	.	TGTGCCAGCAGCTTGGGGACAGACTACAAAGAGACCCAGTACTTC	CASSLGTDYKETQYF
TRBV27	TRBJ2-1	.	.	TGTGCCAGCAGTTTTTTTGCGCCCCAGAGCTCCTACAATGAGCAGTTCTTC	CASSFFAPQSSYNEQFF
TRBV4-3	TRBJ2-1	TRBD1	.	TGCGCCAGCAGCCAAGAAGGGGGCAATTACAATGAGCAGTTCTTC	CASSQEGGNYNEQFF
TRBV7-9	TRBJ1-1	TRBD1	few	TGTGCCAGCAGCTTACCACAGGGGGCCAGGGGTACTGAAGCTTTCTTT	CASSLPQGARGTEAFF
TRBV7-6	TRBJ2-2	TRBD2	many	TGTGCCAGCAGCCCCTCCGGGAGTAGCGGGGGCCTTCCGAACACCGGGGAGCTGTTTTTT	CASSPSGSSGGLPNTGELFF
TRBV12-3/TRBV12-4	TRBJ2-3	.	many	TGTGCCAGCAGCTTCCTCGGACTGAGCACAGATACGCAGTATTTT	CASSFLGLSTDTQYF
TRBV19	TRBJ2-1	.	once	TGTGCCAGTAGCCCATGGACTTCAAGCTCCTACAATGAGCAGTTCTTC	CASSPWTSSSYNEQFF
TRBV18	TRBJ2-2	.	few	TGTGCCAGCTCACCATCTAGGGCCCTGGCGGTGAACACCGGGGAGCTGTTTTTT	CASSPSRALAVNTGELFF
TRBV28	TRBJ2-2	.	many	TGTGCCAGCAGTTTTGTGGGGGCGGTGGTAACCGGGGAGCTGTTTTTT	CASSFVGAVVTGELFF
TRBV29-1	TRBJ2-5	TRBD1	many	TGCAGCGTCGGACAGGGGAGGGAGACCCAGTACTTC	CSVGQGRETQYF
TRBV7-3	TRBJ2-3	TRBD2	.	TGTGCCAGCAGCAAACTAGCGGGGGCAGATACGCAGTATTTT	CASSKLAGADTQYF
TRBV27	TRBJ1-2	TRBD1	.	TGTGCCAGTACGAGAGACAGGGCAGGCTACACCTTC	CASTRDRAGYTF
TRBV20-1	TRBJ2-1	TRBD2	few	TGCAGTGCTAGGACTAGCGGAGATTACAATGAGCAGTTCTTC	CSARTSGDYNEQFF
TRBV2	TRBJ2-1	.	few	TGTGCCAGCAGTGAGGCGGGGGCCTTTTACAATGAGCAGTTCTTC	CASSEAGAFYNEQFF
TRBV6-1	TRBJ1-1	.	.	TGTGCCAGCCGACCGGGGGGCGGGCGGGACACTGAAGCTTTCTTT	CASRPGGGRDTEAFF
TRBV20-1	TRBJ2-1	TRBD1	.	TGCAGTGCTACCGACCGGGACAGGGGGAGGTTCAATGAGCAGTTCTTC	CSATDRDRGRFNEQFF
TRBV7-8	TRBJ1-5	.	few	TGTGCCAGCAGCTTAGAAGTCCTTAGCAATCAGCCCCAGCATTTT	CASSLEVLSNQPQHF
TRBV7-8	TRBJ2-3	TRBD1	many	TGTGCCAGCAGCTGGAAGACAGGGGGGACAGATACGCAGTATTTT	CASSWKTGGTDTQYF
TRBV19	TRBJ2-3	TRBD2	few	TGTGCCAGTACCCTCCGGGGGGGCGCAGATACGCAGTATTTT	CASTLRGGADTQYF
TRBV4-1	TRBJ2-5	.	.	TGCGCCAGCAGCCAAGTGAATATCAGGGAAGAGACCCAGTACTTC	CASSQVNIREETQYF